A selection of T cell receptor beta chains follows, all from one sample in a study of early T cells in non-severe SARS-CoV-2 infection. TCRdb reprocessed the 5' RACE reads via MiXCR and lists one record per CDR3 protein. The table records approximately 79,000 distinct CDR3 sequences, around 13% of them present only once. The sample consisted of whole blood. The receptors were gathered from an adult who was a healthcare worker with PCR-confirmed SARS-CoV-2 infection or an uninfected control (not recorded which). Both conserved end residues are part of each CDR3. The D gene is left open where the match is weak. Size is omitted from some rows. Given values are once, few, many or a class for expanded clones.

-,TRBV12-3/TRBV12-4,TRBJ2-7,TRBD2,CASSFASGPYEQYF,TGTGCCAGCAGTTTCGCTAGCGGGCCCTACGAGCAGTACTTC
few,TRBV18,TRBJ2-5,-,CASSPPGHSQETQYF,TGTGCCAGCTCACCCCCGGGACACTCCCAAGAGACCCAGTACTTC
-,TRBV5-1,TRBJ2-3,TRBD1,CASSRGTATDTQYF,TGCGCCAGCAGCCGAGGGACAGCCACAGATACGCAGTATTTT
many,TRBV7-9,TRBJ2-7,-,CASSPTQGRSSYEQYF,TGTGCCAGCAGCCCTACCCAAGGACGGAGCTCCTACGAGCAGTACTTC
few,TRBV7-2,TRBJ1-5,TRBD1,CASRQGQGGQPQHF,TGTGCCAGCAGACAAGGACAGGGCGGTCAGCCCCAGCATTTT
few,TRBV21-1,TRBJ2-1,-,CASSKETVTNYNEQFF,TGTGCCAGCAGCAAAGAGACGGTGACCAACTACAATGAGCAGTTCTTC
many,TRBV20-1,TRBJ2-7,TRBD2,CSARDRPSGNEQYF,TGCAGTGCTAGAGATCGCCCTAGCGGGAACGAGCAGTACTTC
-,TRBV6-1,TRBJ2-1,TRBD1,CASSDYRGPLNEQFF,TGTGCCAGCAGTGACTACAGGGGGCCGCTAAATGAGCAGTTCTTC
few,TRBV5-1,TRBJ2-4,-,CASSPGTLAKNIQYF,TGCGCCAGCAGCCCGGGGACCTTAGCCAAAAACATTCAGTACTTC
many,TRBV7-9,TRBJ2-3,TRBD1,CASSRTGQGTDTQYF,TGTGCCAGCAGCCGAACCGGACAGGGAACAGATACGCAGTATTTT
many,TRBV6-5,TRBJ2-1,TRBD1,CASSYSTGGMYNEQFF,TGTGCCAGCAGTTACTCGACAGGGGGGATGTACAATGAGCAGTTCTTC
-,TRBV18,TRBJ2-1,TRBD1,CASSPRDRDYYNEQFF,TGTGCCAGCTCACCACGGGACAGAGACTATTACAATGAGCAGTTCTTC
many,TRBV5-1,TRBJ1-4,-,CASSLGFQINEKLFF,TGCGCCAGCAGCTTGGGGTTTCAGATTAATGAAAAACTGTTTTTT
-,TRBV27,TRBJ2-7,-,CASSLWGGGSSYEQYF,TGTGCCAGCAGTTTATGGGGCGGAGGGAGCTCCTACGAGCAGTACTTC
few,TRBV6-4,TRBJ1-1,TRBD1,CASSQDRGRSRPGTEAFF,TGTGCCAGCAGTCAGGACAGGGGGCGAAGTCGCCCAGGCACTGAAGCTTTCTTT
few,TRBV7-2,TRBJ2-1,TRBD2,CASTRGGGGYNEQFF,TGTGCCAGCACCCGTGGCGGGGGGGGTTACAATGAGCAGTTCTTC
few,TRBV20-1,TRBJ1-3,TRBD1,CSARVQGASGNTIYF,TGCAGTGCTAGGGTACAGGGGGCCTCTGGAAACACCATATATTTT
few,TRBV20-1,TRBJ2-3,-,CSAPPAEGLSTDTQYF,TGCAGTGCTCCCCCGGCGGAGGGCCTCAGCACAGATACGCAGTATTTT
many,TRBV9,TRBJ2-1,TRBD2,CASSAARLAAEQFF,TGTGCCAGCAGCGCTGCTAGACTAGCGGCAGAGCAGTTCTTC
few,TRBV20-1,TRBJ2-2,-,CSASWGDDTGELFF,TGCAGTGCTAGTTGGGGGGATGACACCGGGGAGCTGTTTTTT
-,TRBV9,TRBJ2-1,TRBD2,CASSVRPAGTDNEQFF,TGTGCCAGCAGCGTAAGGCCAGCGGGGACCGACAATGAGCAGTTCTTC
many,TRBV4-1,TRBJ1-4,-,CASSRNEKLFF,TGCGCCAGCAGTCGGAATGAAAAACTGTTTTTT
many,TRBV27,TRBJ2-1,TRBD2,CASSPIAGVSYNEQFF,TGTGCCAGCAGTCCCATAGCGGGAGTCTCCTACAATGAGCAGTTCTTC
many,TRBV2,TRBJ2-1,-,CASSERAGVPFF,TGTGCCAGCAGTGAACGGGCAGGGGTTCCGTTCTTC
many,TRBV6-5,TRBJ2-1,-,CATAAGTTYNEQFF,TGTGCCACCGCCGCTGGGACAACCTACAATGAGCAGTTCTTC
few,TRBV7-3,TRBJ1-6,-,CASSSGTPYNSPLHF,TGTGCCAGCAGCTCCGGGACACCCTATAATTCACCCCTCCACTTT
few,TRBV5-4,TRBJ2-5,TRBD2,CASSFAGGPPETQYF,TGTGCCAGCAGCTTTGCGGGAGGGCCGCCCGAGACCCAGTACTTC
few,TRBV5-1,TRBJ2-2,TRBD2,CASSWSKTSGNTGELFF,TGCGCCAGCAGCTGGTCTAAGACTAGCGGTAACACCGGGGAGCTGTTTTTT
-,TRBV12-3/TRBV12-4,TRBJ1-6,-,CASSFPPGMGSPLHF,TGTGCCAGCAGTTTCCCTCCAGGGATGGGGTCACCCCTCCACTTT
many,TRBV27,TRBJ2-1,TRBD1,CASSLGQGWNEQFF,TGTGCCAGCAGTTTGGGACAGGGGTGGAATGAGCAGTTCTTC
many,TRBV5-5,TRBJ1-5,-,CASSSDINQPQHF,TGTGCCAGCAGCTCGGACATCAATCAGCCCCAGCATTTT
many,TRBV12-3/TRBV12-4,TRBJ2-2,TRBD1,CASSADRGYTGELFF,TGTGCCAGCAGCGCTGACAGGGGGTACACCGGGGAGCTGTTTTTT
many,TRBV7-9,TRBJ2-3,TRBD2,CASSLDEAGSTDTQYF,TGTGCCAGCAGCTTAGACGAAGCGGGATCCACAGATACGCAGTATTTT
many,TRBV6-1,TRBJ1-5,-,CASSVRERDYNQPQHF,TGTGCCAGCAGTGTCCGGGAGAGGGATTACAATCAGCCCCAGCATTTT
many,TRBV3-1,TRBJ1-2,-,CASSLATNYGYTF,TGTGCCAGCAGCCTCGCGACTAACTATGGCTACACCTTC
-,TRBV24-1,TRBJ1-2,TRBD1,CATSDPDRAYGYTF,TGTGCCACCAGTGACCCGGACAGGGCCTATGGCTACACCTTC
-,TRBV30,TRBJ2-3,-,CAYSTDTQYF,TGTGCCTACTCGACAGATACGCAGTATTTT
few,TRBV18,TRBJ1-1,TRBD1,CASSPVTGAMNTEAFF,TGTGCCAGCTCACCAGTGACAGGGGCCATGAACACTGAAGCTTTCTTT
-,TRBV7-9,TRBJ2-5,TRBD1,CASSPWGRGQETQYF,TGTGCCAGCAGCCCCTGGGGCAGGGGGCAAGAGACCCAGTACTTC
many,TRBV7-6,TRBJ2-1,-,CASSSPVGTRNNEQFF,TGTGCCAGCAGCTCCCCGGTCGGGACACGTAACAATGAGCAGTTCTTC
many,TRBV28,TRBJ2-7,-,CASSFGAGSSYEQYF,TGTGCCAGCAGTTTTGGGGCCGGATCCTCCTACGAGCAGTACTTC
many,TRBV9,TRBJ1-6,-,CASSRTGRNSPLHF,TGTGCCAGCAGCAGAACAGGGCGGAATTCACCCCTCCACTTT
few,TRBV7-9,TRBJ1-6,-,CASSASGNSPLHF,TGTGCCAGCAGCGCTTCTGGCAATTCACCCCTCCACTTT
-,TRBV7-2,TRBJ2-7,TRBD1,CASSPRQGERQYF,TGTGCCAGCAGCCCACGACAGGGGGAAAGGCAGTACTTC
-,TRBV18,TRBJ1-2,-,CASSQGPDYGYTF,TGTGCCAGCTCTCAGGGCCCCGACTATGGCTACACCTTC
few,TRBV7-2,TRBJ2-1,TRBD2,CASSHSRTSGSGEQFF,TGTGCCAGCAGCCATTCCCGGACTAGCGGGAGTGGTGAGCAGTTCTTC
many,TRBV27,TRBJ2-7,-,CASSLFTGEQYF,TGTGCCAGCAGTTTATTTACGGGTGAGCAGTACTTC
-,TRBV7-2,TRBJ1-1,TRBD1,CASSSGQGTEAFF,TGTGCCAGCAGCTCTGGACAGGGGACTGAAGCTTTCTTT
-,TRBV11-1,TRBJ2-3,-,CASSLRERRVHDTQYF,TGTGCCAGCAGCTTACGTGAACGAAGGGTTCATGATACGCAGTATTTT
many,TRBV12-3/TRBV12-4,TRBJ1-2,TRBD1,CASSLAGTGGAGYTF,TGTGCCAGCAGTTTAGCAGGGACAGGGGGCGCCGGCTACACCTTC
few,TRBV12-3/TRBV12-4,TRBJ1-4,-,CASSPGPRSTNEKLFF,TGTGCCAGCAGCCCGGGACCGAGATCAACTAATGAAAAACTGTTTTTT
-,TRBV28,TRBJ2-7,-,CASSLPARDFGYEQYF,TGTGCCAGCAGTTTACCTGCCAGGGACTTTGGCTACGAGCAGTACTTC
-,TRBV28,TRBJ2-1,-,CASDSGSYAEQFF,TGTGCCAGCGATTCCGGTTCGTACGCTGAGCAGTTCTTC
many,TRBV12-3/TRBV12-4,TRBJ1-6,-,CASSLQPTNSPLHF,TGTGCCAGCAGCCTACAGCCAACAAATTCACCCCTCCACTTT
-,TRBV11-3,TRBJ2-7,-,CASSLGHHYEQYF,TGTGCCAGCAGCTTAGGTCATCACTACGAGCAGTACTTC